This entry concerns a single TCR beta chain. Its antigen is currently unknown. The data were taken from a study of cytomegalovirus exposure and HLA in healthy donors. Both 60 Vbeta primers and 13 Jbeta primers went into the PCR. TCRdb's table, derived via immunoSEQ multiplex PCR, lists solely in-frame clones and lacks some. The sample lists about 190,000 clones, 85% seen once, with 1% in the top ten. This CDR3 contains 15 residues. Germline CDR1 MDHEN, CDR2 SYDVKM. The V end was cut by 6 bases, the J end by 2 bases, with 14 bases between. Notes on the study in general: Accurate prediction of most subjects' HLA-A and HLA-B alleles from TCR beta sequences was reported.

This sequence originates from a boy between 2 and 10 years old in good health and CMV-seronegative. This chain links TRBV28 with TRBJ2-1; D may be TRBD2 (7 bases). Sequenced input: PBMCs. The CDR3 spells CASRYLGGAYNEQFF. CDR3 coding DNA: TGTGCCAGCAGGTATCTAGGGGGGGCCTACAATGAGCAGTTCTTC.